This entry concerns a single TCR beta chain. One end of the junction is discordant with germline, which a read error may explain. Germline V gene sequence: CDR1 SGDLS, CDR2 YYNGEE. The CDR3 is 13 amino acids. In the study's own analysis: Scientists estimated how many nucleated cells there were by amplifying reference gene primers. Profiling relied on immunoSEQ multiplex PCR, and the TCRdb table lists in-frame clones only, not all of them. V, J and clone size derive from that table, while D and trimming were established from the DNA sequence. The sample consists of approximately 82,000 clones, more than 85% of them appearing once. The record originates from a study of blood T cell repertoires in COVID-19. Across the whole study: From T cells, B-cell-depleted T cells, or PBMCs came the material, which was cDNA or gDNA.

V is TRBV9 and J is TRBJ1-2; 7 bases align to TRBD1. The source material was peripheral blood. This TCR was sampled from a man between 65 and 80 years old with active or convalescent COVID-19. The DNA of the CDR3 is TGTGCCAACAGCGTAGGGACAGACTATGGCTACACCTTC. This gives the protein CANSVGTDYGYTF.